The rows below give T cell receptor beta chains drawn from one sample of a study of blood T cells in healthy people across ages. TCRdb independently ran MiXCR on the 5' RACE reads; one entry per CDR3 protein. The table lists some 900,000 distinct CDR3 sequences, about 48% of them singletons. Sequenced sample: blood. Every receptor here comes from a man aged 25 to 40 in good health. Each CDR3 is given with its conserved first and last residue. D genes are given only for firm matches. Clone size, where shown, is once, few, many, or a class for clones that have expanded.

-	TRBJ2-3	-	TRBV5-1	CASSLPGSDTQYF	TGCGCCAGCAGCTTGCCTGGTTCCGATACGCAGTATTTT
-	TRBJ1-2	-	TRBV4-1	CASSGRAGEIYGYTF	TGCGCCAGCAGCGGAAGGGCAGGGGAGATCTATGGCTACACCTTC
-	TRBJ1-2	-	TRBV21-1	CASSSRQGKNYGYTF	TGTGCCAGCAGCAGCCGACAGGGGAAGAACTATGGCTACACCTTC
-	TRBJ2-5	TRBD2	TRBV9	CASSVIAGGPLEQYF	TGTGCCAGCAGCGTCATAGCGGGGGGCCCGCTGGAGCAGTACTTC
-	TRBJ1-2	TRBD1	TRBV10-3	CAIGRQGGSYGYTF	TGTGCCATCGGACGACAGGGCGGGTCCTATGGCTACACCTTC
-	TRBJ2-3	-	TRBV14	CASSHPLGDTQYF	TGTGCCAGCAGCCACCCCTTGGGAGATACGCAGTATTTT
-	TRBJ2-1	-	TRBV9	CASSVDMLGKTAKSSYTEQFF	TGTGCCAGCAGCGTAGACATGTTGGGTAAGACGGCCAAAAGCTCCTACACTGAGCAGTTCTTC
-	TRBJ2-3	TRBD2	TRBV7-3	CASSLAGGKRTDTQYF	TGTGCCAGCAGCTTAGCGGGGGGGAAACGCACAGATACGCAGTATTTT
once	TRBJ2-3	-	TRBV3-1	CASSTTFLDTQYF	TGTGCCAGCAGTACGACTTTCCTAGATACGCAGTATTTT
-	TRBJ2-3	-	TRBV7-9	CASSARTNTDTQYF	TGTGCCAGCAGCGCTCGAACAAATACAGATACGCAGTATTTT
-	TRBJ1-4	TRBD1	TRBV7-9	CASSPRQGNEKLFF	TGTGCCAGCAGCCCCCGACAGGGGAATGAAAAACTGTTTTTT
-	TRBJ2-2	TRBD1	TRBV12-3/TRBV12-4	CASSLGRGQSTGELFF	TGTGCCAGCAGTTTAGGCAGGGGGCAGAGCACCGGGGAGCTGTTTTTT
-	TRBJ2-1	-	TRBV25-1	CASSPRQGPSYNEQFF	TGTGCCAGCAGTCCGCGTCAGGGGCCCTCCTACAATGAGCAGTTCTTC
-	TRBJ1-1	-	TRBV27	CASSSIGPREAFF	TGTGCCAGCAGTTCTATCGGGCCGCGTGAAGCTTTCTTT
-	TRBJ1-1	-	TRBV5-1	CASSKDWNTEAFF	TGCGCCAGCAGCAAGGATTGGAACACTGAAGCTTTCTTT
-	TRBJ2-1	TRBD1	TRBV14	CASSLGSGGAWNEQFF	TGTGCCAGCAGCCTTGGGTCAGGGGGCGCATGGAATGAGCAGTTCTTC